This T cell receptor (beta chain) was documented in a study of T cells in Graves' hyperthyroidism and ophthalmopathy. The investigators amplified TCR beta CDR3 regions from RNA transcripts. During a first-round RT-PCR of the TCR CDR3, the HTBI primer set was used. TCRdb independently ran MiXCR on the multiplex PCR reads; one entry per CDR3 protein. The profile shows fewer than 400,000 distinct CDR3 sequences, more than 13% of them singletons. Germline trimming cut 8 bases from V and 3 bases from J; bases unmatched to any gene: 11. Germline CDR1 and CDR2: ENHRY and SYGVKD. The CDR3 is 18 amino acids. Those patients with uncontrolled infection, other autoimmune disease, pregnancy or lactation were excluded. Thyroid ultrasound and orbital computed tomography, with clinical symptoms and serum thyroxine and TRAb, informed diagnoses. From roughly 9.2 ml of fresh peripheral blood, PBMCs were isolated. This clonotype was seen only a few times. Its target is not known.

Findings and limits, study-wide: Ophthalmopathy prediction by the model preceded onset by a median approximately 6.1 months.

This sequence was found in a man in his fifties with Graves' ophthalmopathy. This chain joins TRBV10-3 and TRBJ2-2; 14 positions match TRBD2. The sequenced material came from blood. CDR3 in DNA: TGTGCCATCGCCGGGACTAGCGGGAGAATTAAAGACACCGGGGAGCTGTTTTTT. Translating it yields CAIAGTSGRIKDTGELFF.